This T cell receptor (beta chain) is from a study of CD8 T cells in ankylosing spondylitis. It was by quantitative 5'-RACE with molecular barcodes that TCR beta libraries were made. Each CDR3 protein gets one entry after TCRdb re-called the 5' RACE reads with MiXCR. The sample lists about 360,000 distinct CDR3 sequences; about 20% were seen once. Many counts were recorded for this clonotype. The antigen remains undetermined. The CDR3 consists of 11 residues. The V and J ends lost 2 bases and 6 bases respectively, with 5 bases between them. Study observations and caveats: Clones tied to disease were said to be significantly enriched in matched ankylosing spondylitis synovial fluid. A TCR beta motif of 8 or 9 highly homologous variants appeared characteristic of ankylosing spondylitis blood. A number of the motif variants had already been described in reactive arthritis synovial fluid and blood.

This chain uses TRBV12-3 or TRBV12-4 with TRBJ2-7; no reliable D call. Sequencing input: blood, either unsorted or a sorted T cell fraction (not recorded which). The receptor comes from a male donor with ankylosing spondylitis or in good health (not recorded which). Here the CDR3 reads CASSLSIEQYF. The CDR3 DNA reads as TGTGCCAGCAGTTTAAGTATCGAGCAGTACTTC.